This T cell receptor (beta chain) came from a study of T cell clonotyping in hematopoietic cell transplantation. Study outcomes and limitations: Few recipient clonotypes overlapped donors; over 97% were de novo at given depth.

Samples: about 28 days before transplant, then days 30, 100 and 180 after. The CDR3 sequence is 17 residues long. V shed 7 bases and J 7 bases; nucleotides not matched to a gene: 12. Looked up from germline, CDR1 is SGDLS and CDR2 is YYNGEE. Only in-frame clones appear in the TCRdb table, and some are missing; sequencing was by immunoSEQ multiplex PCR. The profile covers some 15,000 clones, with 85% appearing a single time and roughly 4.2% taken by the ten largest. As concerns this clone: Its antigen is not identified.

The J gene is TRBJ2-3, the V gene TRBV9; 16 nucleotides align to TRBD2. This TCR was sampled from a male patient aged 55-69 years who had an allogeneic stem cell transplant from a related donor, so the T cells may come from the graft donor. Some clones in this sample may be carry-over from other donors' samples. The source was PBMCs, collected 100 days after allogeneic stem cell transplant. The CDR3 sequence: CASSIRGTSGGAHTQYF. DNA of the CDR3: TGTGCCAGCTCTATTAGAGGGACTAGCGGGGGGGCTCATACGCAGTATTTT.